Following are 14 T cell receptor beta chains from one sample sequenced in a study of T cells in pancreatic ductal adenocarcinoma. The selected patients with pancreatic ductal adenocarcinoma had surgery but no neoadjuvant therapy. Data came from immunoSEQ multiplex PCR; TCRdb stores just in-frame clones and leaves some out. The sample consists of 100,000 or so clones, roughly 96% of them appearing once. Specimen: PBMCs. Every receptor here comes from a human donor with pancreatic ductal adenocarcinoma.

V gene TRBV27 combines with J gene TRBJ2-7; 14 nucleotides align to TRBD2. Per the germline V gene, CDR1 is MNHEY and CDR2 is SMNVEV (reference sequence). Trimming at V came to 6 bases and at J to 7 bases, leaving 8 bases not matched to a gene. This CDR3 region has 15 residues. The CDR3 region is CASSRGLAGVQEQYF. The CDR3 DNA follows: TGTGCCAGCAGCCGGGGACTAGCGGGAGTCCAGGAGCAGTACTTC.

CDR3 sequence (DNA): TGCGCCAGCAGCTTTACTAGCGGGATGGGCACCGGGGAGCTGTTTTTT. It yields the protein CASSFTSGMGTGELFF. This rearrangement joins TRBV5-1 to TRBJ2-2; 10 bases are shared with TRBD2. The germline V gene has CDR1 SGHRS and CDR2 YFSETQ. V was pared by 2 bases and J by 4 bases, with 5 bases of the junction left unmatched. This CDR3 spans 16 amino acids.

The rearrangement links TRBV19 to TRBJ2-4; D might be TRBD1 (6 bases). The CDR3 spans 14 residues. Trimming pared 4 bases from V and 6 bases from J, leaving 13 bases between. Germline CDR1 LNHDA, CDR2 SQIVND (reference sequence). CDR3 in DNA: TGTGCCAGTAGTACCACAGGGCTGGGAAACATTCAGTACTTC. Residues: CASSTTGLGNIQYF.

The J gene is TRBJ2-2, the V gene TRBV9; the D gene is possibly TRBD2 (6 bases). This CDR3 spans 16 amino acids. Germline CDR1 and CDR2: SGDLS and YYNGEE. The V end lost 4 bases, the J end lost 2 bases, and 15 bases lay between the germline ends. CDR3 nucleotide sequence: TGTGCCAGCAGCCCCCTCGGCGGGGTAAACACCGGGGAGCTGTTTTTT. Translated, it gives CASSPLGGVNTGELFF.

The genes are TRBV5-4 and TRBJ2-5; D perhaps matches TRBD2 (5 bases). V was cut by 4 bases and J by 0 bases, with 7 bases left in between. Germline V CDR1 and CDR2: SGHNT, YYREEE (reference sequence). This CDR3 spans 13 amino acids. The DNA of the CDR3 is TGTGCCAGCAGCGTGACTAACCAAGAGACCCAGTACTTC. Translation: CASSVTNQETQYF.

Written as DNA, the CDR3 is TGCAGCGTGGGTGAGGGTTGGGCCAAAAACATTCAGTACTTC. Translated: CSVGEGWAKNIQYF. This chain uses TRBV29-1 with TRBJ2-4, with D perhaps TRBD2 (5 bases). This CDR3 comprises 14 residues. V was shortened by 6 bases and J by 1 base, with 13 bases between the two germline ends. Germline CDR1 is SQVTM and CDR2 is ANQGSEA.

The chain links TRBV12-5 to TRBJ1-5, with D uncertain. The CDR3 consists of 13 residues. Germline V gives CDR1 LGHNT, CDR2 FRNRAP. V lost 3 bases and J 7 bases, leaving 10 bases between the germline ends. CDR3 protein: CASGFQTHQPQHF. The CDR3 DNA reads as TGTGCTAGTGGTTTCCAGACACACCAGCCCCAGCATTTT. Variable domain in full (rest from reference TRBV12-5 and TRBJ1-5): DARVTQTPRHKVTEMGQEVTMRCQPILGHNTVFWYRQTMMQGLELLAYFRNRAPLDDSGMPKDRFSAEMPDATLATLKIQPSEPRDSAVYFCASGFQTHQPQHFGDGTRLSIL.

This clone appeared once. The CDR3 DNA reads TGTGCCAGCTCACATCCGAGCCGGATACCTTCAGGCGAGCAGTACTTC. This encodes CASSHPSRIPSGEQYF. The V gene is TRBV18, the J gene TRBJ2-7; D is unclear. The V gene's germline CDR1 is KGHSH and CDR2 LQKENI. V gave up 4 bases and J gave up 6 bases, with 22 bases separating them. The CDR3 has 16 residues.

The chain carries TRBV4-1 and TRBJ1-2; no clear D gene. Germline CDR1 and CDR2: MGHRA and YSYEKL. V was cut by 4 bases and J by 5 bases, with 11 bases left in between. The length of the CDR3 is 13 residues. The CDR3 protein is CASSRAPQYGYTF. Here the CDR3 DNA reads TGCGCCAGCAGCCGAGCTCCCCAATATGGCTACACCTTC.

The gene calls are TRBV7-9 and TRBJ2-1, with D tentatively TRBD2 (5 bases). From germline, CDR1 is SEHNR and CDR2 FQNEAQ (reference sequence). V lost 2 bases and J 10 bases, leaving 9 bases between the germline ends. The CDR3 consists of 12 residues. The CDR3 loop is CASSLPRVEQFF. For the CDR3, the DNA is TGTGCCAGCAGCTTACCGCGGGTCGAGCAGTTCTTC.

The chain uses TRBV5-4 and TRBJ1-2; tentatively, D is TRBD1 (6 bases). With 6 bases removed from V and 6 bases from J, the gap between germline ends came to 21 bases. The germline CDR1 and CDR2 sequences are SGHNT and YYREEE (reference sequence). This CDR3 is built from 15 residues. CDR3 nucleotide sequence: TGTGCCAGCACCCAAAACATACAGGGTGGGAATGGCTACACCTTC. Translating it yields CASTQNIQGGNGYTF.

The chain combines TRBV7-9 with TRBJ2-5; 11 bases agree with TRBD2. The V gene's germline CDR1 is SEHNR and CDR2 FQNEAQ (reference sequence). Trimming removed 6 bases from V and 2 bases from J; junction bases left unmatched: 5. CDR3 length: 15 residues. The CDR3 DNA follows: TGTGCCAGCAGTTCGGGACTAGCGGTACAAGAGACCCAGTACTTC. It encodes CASSSGLAVQETQYF.

The rearrangement links TRBV28 to TRBJ2-2, with TRBD2 matching 12 bases. V lost 7 bases, J lost 4 bases, and 16 bases stayed unmatched. Germline loops: CDR1 MDHEN, CDR2 SYDVKM. The CDR3 covers 19 residues. CDR3 in DNA: TGTGCCAGCATCCCTGGAATACTAGCGGGAGGCCGTGGCACCGGGGAGCTGTTTTTT. This encodes CASIPGILAGGRGTGELFF.

This chain connects TRBV5-1 to TRBJ2-7; 7 nucleotides line up with TRBD1. Unmatched junction bases numbered 11, after V lost 4 bases and J lost 7 bases. Germline CDR1 reads SGHRS; CDR2 reads YFSETQ. This CDR3 has 14 amino acids. The DNA for the CDR3 is TGCGCCAGCAGCCGTGGCGGACAGGTGGAGGAGCAGTACTTC. Its protein product is CASSRGGQVEEQYF. Supplemented by reference TRBV5-1 and TRBJ2-7, the full variable domain reads KAGVTQTPRYLIKTRGQQVTLSCSPISGHRSVSWYQQTPGQGLQFLFEYFSETQRNKGNFPGRFSGRQFSNSRSEMNVSTLELGDSALYLCASSRGGQVEEQYFGPGTRLTVT.